This T cell receptor (beta chain) is drawn from a study of Tregs in tolerant kidney transplant recipients. Study conclusions and caveats: The small number of patients limits these findings pending further validation. Tolerant patients' donor-specific Tregs expanded beyond overall Tregs, suggesting antigen-driven growth. Expanding Tregs on activated donor B cells appeared to best identify donor-specific TCRbeta clones. Biological reproducibility was not directly addressed, but technical replication error appeared minimal.

The method was immunoSEQ multiplex PCR; TCRdb's version includes in-frame clones alone and lacks a portion of them. The repertoire has about 83,000 clones, roughly 98% of them found once; the top ten carry roughly 0.59%. Regarding this clone: The target antigen is unknown.

The CDR3 runs to 11 residues. The ends were cut back, 10 bases at V and 12 bases at J, with 16 bases in the middle. The germline V gene has CDR1 LNHDA and CDR2 SQIVND (reference sequence). Source: CD4+ T cells from blood, taken before the transplant. V is TRBV19 and J is TRBJ1-5; D gene unclear. This TCR was recovered from a human donor who received a combined kidney and bone marrow transplant. The CDR3 DNA reads TGTGCCACCGGGAAAGGGATTAGCCAGCATTTT. Protein sequence: CATGKGISQHF.